The rows below give T cell receptor beta chains drawn from one sample of a study of shared clonotypes between healthy human individuals. Assay used: immunoSEQ multiplex PCR; TCRdb lists only in-frame clones, some missing. The data contain 2 million to 2.5 million clones, more than 80% of them singletons. Sequencing input: naive CD4+ T cells from PBMCs. These receptors came from a man younger than 35 in good health. Some clones in this sample may be carry-over from other donors' samples. Each CDR3 is given with its conserved first and last residue.

j_call	v_call	cdr3_aa
TRBJ2-7	TRBV5-1	CASSLDVSSYEQYF
TRBJ2-2	TRBV6-1	CASTALAFTGELFF
TRBJ2-1	TRBV11-3	CASSATGAYNEQFF
TRBJ2-1	TRBV6-1	CASSEGLARNEQFF
TRBJ2-2	TRBV6-5	CASSYSLGANTGELFF
TRBJ2-7	TRBV6-1	CASSEEVGGSEQYF
TRBJ2-7	TRBV19	CATSGQLSYEQYF
TRBJ2-7	TRBV11-3	CASSLGQGLYEQYF
TRBJ2-1	TRBV11-2	CASSLGYSAYYNEQFF
TRBJ2-1	TRBV18	CASSSRLAGSSYNEQFF
TRBJ2-6	TRBV15	CATSSGYRGPGANVLTF
TRBJ2-2	TRBV7-9	CASRSGTGNTGELFF
TRBJ1-4	TRBV27	CASSSPGGSELFF
TRBJ2-1	TRBV28	CASRTGHDEQFF
TRBJ2-7	TRBV28	CASRTRFYEQYF